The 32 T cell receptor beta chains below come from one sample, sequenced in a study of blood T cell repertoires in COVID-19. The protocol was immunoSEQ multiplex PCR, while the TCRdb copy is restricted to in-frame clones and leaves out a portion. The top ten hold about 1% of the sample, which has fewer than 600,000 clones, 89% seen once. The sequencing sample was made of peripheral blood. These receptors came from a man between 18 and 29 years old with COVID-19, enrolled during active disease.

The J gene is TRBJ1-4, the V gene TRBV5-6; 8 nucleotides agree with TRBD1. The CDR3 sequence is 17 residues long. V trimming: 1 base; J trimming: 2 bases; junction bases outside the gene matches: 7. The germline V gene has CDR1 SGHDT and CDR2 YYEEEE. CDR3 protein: CASSLMGQEPTNEKLFF. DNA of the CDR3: TGTGCCAGCAGCTTGATGGGACAGGAGCCCACTAATGAAAAACTGTTTTTT.

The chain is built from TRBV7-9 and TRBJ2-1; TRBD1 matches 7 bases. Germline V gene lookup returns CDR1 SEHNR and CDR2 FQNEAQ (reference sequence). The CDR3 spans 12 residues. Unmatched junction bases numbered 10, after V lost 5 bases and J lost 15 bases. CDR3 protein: CASSPQRQGLFF. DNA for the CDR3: TGTGCCAGCAGCCCCCAGAGACAGGGCCTGTTCTTC.

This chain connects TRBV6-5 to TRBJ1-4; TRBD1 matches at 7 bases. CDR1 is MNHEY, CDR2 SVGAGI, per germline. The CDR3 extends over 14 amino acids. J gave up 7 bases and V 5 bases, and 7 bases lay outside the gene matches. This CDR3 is CASSTGDASEKLFF. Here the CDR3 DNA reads TGTGCCAGCAGTACAGGGGACGCGAGTGAAAAACTGTTTTTT.

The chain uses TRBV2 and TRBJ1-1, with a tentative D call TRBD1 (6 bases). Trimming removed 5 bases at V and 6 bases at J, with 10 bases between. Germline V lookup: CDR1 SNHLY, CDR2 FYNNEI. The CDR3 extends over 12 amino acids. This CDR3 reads CASSPYRAEAFF. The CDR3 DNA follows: TGTGCCAGCAGTCCATACAGGGCTGAAGCTTTCTTT.

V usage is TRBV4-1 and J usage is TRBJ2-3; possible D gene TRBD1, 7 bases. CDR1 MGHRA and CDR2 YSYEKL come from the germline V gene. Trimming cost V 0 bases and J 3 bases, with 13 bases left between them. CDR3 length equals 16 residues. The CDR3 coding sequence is TGCGCCAGCAGCCAAGATTGGCAGGGGGGTACAGATACGCAGTATTTT. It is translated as CASSQDWQGGTDTQYF.

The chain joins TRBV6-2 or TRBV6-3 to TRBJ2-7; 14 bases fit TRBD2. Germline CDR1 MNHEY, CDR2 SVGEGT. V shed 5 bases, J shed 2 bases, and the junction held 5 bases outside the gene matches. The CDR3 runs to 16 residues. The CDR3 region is CASSQGTSGGPYEQYF. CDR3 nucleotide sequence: TGTGCCAGCAGTCAGGGGACTAGCGGGGGCCCCTACGAGCAGTACTTC.

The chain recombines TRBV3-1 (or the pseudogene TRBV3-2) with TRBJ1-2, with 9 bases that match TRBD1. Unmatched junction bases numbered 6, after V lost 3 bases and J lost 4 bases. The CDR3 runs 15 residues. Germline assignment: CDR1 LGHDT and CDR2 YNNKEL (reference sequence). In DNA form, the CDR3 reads TGTGCCAGCAGCCAGTCCGGGACAGGGCGCTATGGCTACACCTTC. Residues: CASSQSGTGRYGYTF.

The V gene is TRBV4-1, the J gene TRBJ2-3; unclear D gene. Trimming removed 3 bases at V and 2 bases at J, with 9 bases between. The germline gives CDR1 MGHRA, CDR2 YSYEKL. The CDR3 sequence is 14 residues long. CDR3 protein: CASSHPLLTDTQYF. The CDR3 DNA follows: TGCGCCAGCAGCCACCCCCTCCTCACAGATACGCAGTATTTT.

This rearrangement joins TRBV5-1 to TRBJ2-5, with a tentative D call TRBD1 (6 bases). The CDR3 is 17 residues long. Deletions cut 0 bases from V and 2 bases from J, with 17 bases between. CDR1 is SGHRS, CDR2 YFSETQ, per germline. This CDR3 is CASSLAGSARGQETQYF. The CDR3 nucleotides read TGCGCCAGCAGCTTGGCGGGTTCAGCGAGGGGGCAAGAGACCCAGTACTTC.

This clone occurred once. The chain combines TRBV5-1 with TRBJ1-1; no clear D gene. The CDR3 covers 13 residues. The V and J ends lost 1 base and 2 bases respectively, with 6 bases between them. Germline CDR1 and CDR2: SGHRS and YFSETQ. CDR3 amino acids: CASSLQANTEAFF. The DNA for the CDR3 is TGCGCCAGCAGCTTGCAGGCTAACACTGAAGCTTTCTTT.

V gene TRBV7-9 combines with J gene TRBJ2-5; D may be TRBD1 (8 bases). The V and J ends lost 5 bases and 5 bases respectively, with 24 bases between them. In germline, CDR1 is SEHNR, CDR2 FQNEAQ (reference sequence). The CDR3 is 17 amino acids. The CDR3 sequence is CASSDLDRGGLGETQYF. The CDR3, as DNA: TGTGCCAGCAGCGACCTAGACAGGGGAGGGCTGGGGGAGACCCAGTACTTC.

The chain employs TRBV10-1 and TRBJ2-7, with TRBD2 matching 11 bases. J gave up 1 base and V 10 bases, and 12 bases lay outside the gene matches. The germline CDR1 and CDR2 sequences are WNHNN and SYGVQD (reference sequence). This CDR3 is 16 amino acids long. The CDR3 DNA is TGCGCCACCTCGACTCCGGGGACTAGCGGATCCTACGAGCAGTACTTC. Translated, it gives CATSTPGTSGSYEQYF.

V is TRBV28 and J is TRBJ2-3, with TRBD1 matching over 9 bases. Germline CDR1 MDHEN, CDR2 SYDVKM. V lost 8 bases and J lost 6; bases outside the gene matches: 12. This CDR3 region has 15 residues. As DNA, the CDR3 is TGTGCCAGCTCGAAAGGACAGGGGATTTCGGATACGCAGTATTTT. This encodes CASSKGQGISDTQYF. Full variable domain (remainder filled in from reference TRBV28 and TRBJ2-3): DVKVTQSSRYLVKRTGEKVFLECVQDMDHENMFWYRQDPGLGLRLIYFSYDVKMKEKGDIPEGYSVSREKKERFSLILESASTNQTSMYLCASSKGQGISDTQYFGPGTRLTVL.

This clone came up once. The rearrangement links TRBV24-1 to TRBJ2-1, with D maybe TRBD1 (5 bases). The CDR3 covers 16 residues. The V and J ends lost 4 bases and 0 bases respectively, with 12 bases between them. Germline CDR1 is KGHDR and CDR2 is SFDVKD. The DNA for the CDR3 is TGTGCCACCAGTGACGCAACAGGCTACTCCTACAATGAGCAGTTCTTC. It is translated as CATSDATGYSYNEQFF.

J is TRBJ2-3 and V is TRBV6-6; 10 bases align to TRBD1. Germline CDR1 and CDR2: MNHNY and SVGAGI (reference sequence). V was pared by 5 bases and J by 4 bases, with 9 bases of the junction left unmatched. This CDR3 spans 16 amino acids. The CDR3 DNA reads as TGTGCCAGCAGTATGGGGACAGGGGCAAGTGCAGATACGCAGTATTTT. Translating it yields CASSMGTGASADTQYF.

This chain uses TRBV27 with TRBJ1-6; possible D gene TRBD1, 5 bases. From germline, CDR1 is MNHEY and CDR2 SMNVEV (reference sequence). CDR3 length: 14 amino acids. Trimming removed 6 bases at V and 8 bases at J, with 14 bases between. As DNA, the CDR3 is TGTGCCAGCAGAACAGACAGTTCTTATTCACCCCTCCACTTT. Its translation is CASRTDSSYSPLHF.

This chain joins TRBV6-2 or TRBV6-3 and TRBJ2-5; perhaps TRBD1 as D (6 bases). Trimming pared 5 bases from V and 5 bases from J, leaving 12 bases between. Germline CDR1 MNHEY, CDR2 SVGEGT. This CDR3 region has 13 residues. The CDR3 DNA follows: TGTGCCAGCAGTGGCCGACAGGAGGAGACCCAGTACTTC. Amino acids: CASSGRQEETQYF.

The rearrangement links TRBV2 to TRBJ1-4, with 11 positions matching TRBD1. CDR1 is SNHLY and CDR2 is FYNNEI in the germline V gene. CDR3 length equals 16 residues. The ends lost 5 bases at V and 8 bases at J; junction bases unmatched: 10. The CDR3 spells CASSPGTGGYKEKLFF. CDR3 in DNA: TGTGCCAGCAGTCCCGGGACAGGGGGTTATAAAGAAAAACTGTTTTTT. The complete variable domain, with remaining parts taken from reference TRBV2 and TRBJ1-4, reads EPEVTQTPSHQVTQMGQEVILRCVPISNHLYFYWYRQILGQKVEFLVSFYNNEISEKSEIFDDQFSVERPDGSNFTLKIRSTKLEDSAMYFCASSPGTGGYKEKLFFGSGTQLSVL.

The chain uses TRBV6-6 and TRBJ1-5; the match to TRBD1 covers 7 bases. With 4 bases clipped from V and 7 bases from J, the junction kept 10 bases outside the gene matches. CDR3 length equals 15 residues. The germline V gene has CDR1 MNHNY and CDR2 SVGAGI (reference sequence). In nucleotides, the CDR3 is TGTGCCAGCAGTTTGACAGGGAGTGGGACCCAGCCCCAGCATTTT. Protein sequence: CASSLTGSGTQPQHF.

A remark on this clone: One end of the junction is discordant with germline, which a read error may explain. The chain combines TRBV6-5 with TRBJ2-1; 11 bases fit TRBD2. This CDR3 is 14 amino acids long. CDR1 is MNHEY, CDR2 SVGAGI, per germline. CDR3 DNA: TGTGCCAGCAGTTATTCGACTAGCGGGGCGGAAACAGTCTTC. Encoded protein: CASSYSTSGAETVF.

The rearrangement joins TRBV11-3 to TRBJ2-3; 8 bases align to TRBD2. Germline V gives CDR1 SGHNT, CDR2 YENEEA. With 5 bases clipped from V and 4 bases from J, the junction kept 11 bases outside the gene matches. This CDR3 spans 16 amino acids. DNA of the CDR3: TGTGCCAGCAGCAGGGCGGGCGGGAGGATGTCAGATACGCAGTATTTT. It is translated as CASSRAGGRMSDTQYF. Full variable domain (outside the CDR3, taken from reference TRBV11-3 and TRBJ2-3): EAGVVQSPRYKIIEKKQPVAFWCNPISGHNTLYWYLQNLGQGPELLIRYENEEAVDDSQLPKDRFSAERLKGVDSTLKIQPAELGDSAVYLCASSRAGGRMSDTQYFGPGTRLTVL.

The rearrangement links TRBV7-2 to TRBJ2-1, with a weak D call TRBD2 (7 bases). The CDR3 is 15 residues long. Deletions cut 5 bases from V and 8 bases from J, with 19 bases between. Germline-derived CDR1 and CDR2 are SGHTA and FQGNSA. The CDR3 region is CASSTSGGGLYEQFF. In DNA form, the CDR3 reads TGTGCCAGCAGCACTAGTGGGGGGGGGCTTTATGAGCAGTTCTTC.

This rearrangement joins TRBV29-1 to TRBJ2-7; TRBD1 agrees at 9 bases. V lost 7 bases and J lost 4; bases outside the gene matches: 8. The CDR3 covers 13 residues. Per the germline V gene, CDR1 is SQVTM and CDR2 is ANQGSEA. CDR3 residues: CSAWDRARYEQYF. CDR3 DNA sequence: TGCAGCGCTTGGGACAGGGCAAGATACGAGCAGTACTTC.

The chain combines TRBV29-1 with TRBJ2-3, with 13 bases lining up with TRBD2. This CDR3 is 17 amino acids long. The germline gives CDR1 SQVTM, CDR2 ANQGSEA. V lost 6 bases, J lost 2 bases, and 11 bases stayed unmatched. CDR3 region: CSVEGLAGKYITDTQYF. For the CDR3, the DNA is TGCAGCGTGGAGGGACTAGCGGGGAAGTATATCACAGATACGCAGTATTTT.

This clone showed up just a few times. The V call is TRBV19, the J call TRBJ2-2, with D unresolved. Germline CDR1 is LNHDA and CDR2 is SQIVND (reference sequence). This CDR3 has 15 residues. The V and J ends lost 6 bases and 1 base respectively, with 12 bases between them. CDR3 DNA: TGTGCCAGTAGCCCGCCTAGAAGGAACACCGGGGAGCTGTTTTTT. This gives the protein CASSPPRRNTGELFF.

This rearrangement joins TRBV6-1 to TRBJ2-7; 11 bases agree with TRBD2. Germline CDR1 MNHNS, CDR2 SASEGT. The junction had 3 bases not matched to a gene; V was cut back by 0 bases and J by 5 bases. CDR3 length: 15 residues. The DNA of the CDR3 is TGTGCCAGCAGTGAAGCGTCTAGCGGGAGGAACGAGCAGTACTTC. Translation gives CASSEASSGRNEQYF.

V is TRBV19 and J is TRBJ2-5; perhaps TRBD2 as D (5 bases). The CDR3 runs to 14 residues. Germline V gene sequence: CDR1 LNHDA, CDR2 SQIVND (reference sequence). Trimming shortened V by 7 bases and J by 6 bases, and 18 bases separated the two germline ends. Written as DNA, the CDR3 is TGTGCCAGTAAGGACTCCCCTCAAAGGCAGACCCAGTACTTC. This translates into CASKDSPQRQTQYF.

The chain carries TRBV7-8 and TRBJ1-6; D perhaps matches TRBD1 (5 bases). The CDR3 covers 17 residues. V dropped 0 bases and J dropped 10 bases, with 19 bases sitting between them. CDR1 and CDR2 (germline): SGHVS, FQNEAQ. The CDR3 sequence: CASSLAPIHSPGSPLHF. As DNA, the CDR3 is TGTGCCAGCAGCTTAGCTCCAATTCACAGCCCAGGGTCACCCCTCCACTTT.

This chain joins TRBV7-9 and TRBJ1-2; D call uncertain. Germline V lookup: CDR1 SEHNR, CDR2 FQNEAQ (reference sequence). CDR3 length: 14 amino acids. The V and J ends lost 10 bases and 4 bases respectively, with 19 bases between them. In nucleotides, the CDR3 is TGTGCCACCAACCTGCGGTCCGAGGGCTATGGCTACACCTTC. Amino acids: CATNLRSEGYGYTF.

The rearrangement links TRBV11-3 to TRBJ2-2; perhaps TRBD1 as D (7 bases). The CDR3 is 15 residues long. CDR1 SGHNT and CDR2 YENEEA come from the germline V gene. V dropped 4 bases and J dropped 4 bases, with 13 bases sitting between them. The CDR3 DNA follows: TGTGCCAGCAGCTCCAGGGGGGTTGGCACCGGGGAGCTGTTTTTT. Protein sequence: CASSSRGVGTGELFF.

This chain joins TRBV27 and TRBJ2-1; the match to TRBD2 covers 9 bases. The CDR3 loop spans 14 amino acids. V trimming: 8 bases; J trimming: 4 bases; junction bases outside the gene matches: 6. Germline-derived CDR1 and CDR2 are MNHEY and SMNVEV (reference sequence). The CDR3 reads CASGQRGVYNEQFF. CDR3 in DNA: TGTGCCAGCGGACAGCGGGGGGTTTACAATGAGCAGTTCTTC.

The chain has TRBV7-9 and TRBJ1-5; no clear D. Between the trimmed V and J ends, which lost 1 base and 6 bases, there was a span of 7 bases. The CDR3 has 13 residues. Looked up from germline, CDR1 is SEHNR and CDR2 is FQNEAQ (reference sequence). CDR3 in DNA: TGTGCCAGCAGCTTAGGGGCGGGTCAGCCCCAGCATTTT. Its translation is CASSLGAGQPQHF. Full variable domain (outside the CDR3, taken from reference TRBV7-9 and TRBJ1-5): DTGVSQNPRHKITKRGQNVTFRCDPISEHNRLYWYRQTLGQGPEFLTYFQNEAQLEKSRLLSDRFSAERPKGSFSTLEIQRTEQGDSAMYLCASSLGAGQPQHFGDGTRLSIL.